The 5 T cell receptor beta chains below all came from one sample that was sequenced in a study of blood T cell repertoires in COVID-19. Sequencing was performed with immunoSEQ multiplex PCR; in TCRdb, only in-frame clones are kept and a portion is missing. The sample holds about 110,000 clones; approximately 84% are singletons and the top ten take 2% to 2.5%. The sample was peripheral blood. The source is a human donor in a cohort sampled during active COVID-19.

The sample holds one count of this clone. This chain connects TRBV5-1 to TRBJ1-2; D is unclear. Germline V gene lookup returns CDR1 SGHRS and CDR2 YFSETQ. V dropped 0 bases and J dropped 2 bases, with 8 bases sitting between them. This CDR3 spans 14 amino acids. The CDR3, as DNA: TGCGCCAGCAGCTTGGAACCACAAAACTATGGCTACACCTTC. Its protein product is CASSLEPQNYGYTF.

The chain links TRBV5-1 to TRBJ2-4, with D possibly matching TRBD2 (5 bases). V was cut by 4 bases and J by 2 bases, with 16 bases left in between. In germline, CDR1 is SGHRS, CDR2 YFSETQ. The CDR3 consists of 16 residues. Here the CDR3 DNA reads TGCGCCAGCAGCGGCCGCGGAGGTGGGTCCAAAAACATTCAGTACTTC. The encoded protein is CASSGRGGGSKNIQYF.

This chain joins TRBV7-3 and TRBJ2-3, with TRBD2 identical over 7 bases. The CDR3 is 11 residues long. The ends lost 5 bases at V and 9 bases at J; junction bases unmatched: 2. Germline CDR1 reads SGHTA; CDR2 reads FQGTGA. The CDR3 reads CASSNGGTQYF. The CDR3 DNA is TGTGCCAGCAGCAACGGGGGGACGCAGTATTTT.

The gene calls are TRBV24-1 and TRBJ2-5; 9 nucleotides agree with TRBD1. In germline, CDR1 is KGHDR, CDR2 SFDVKD. The CDR3 sequence is 15 residues long. V dropped 3 bases and J dropped 3; count of bases not matched to a gene: 4. Here the CDR3 DNA reads TGTGCCACCAGTGATCCCGGGACAGGGAAAGAGACCCAGTACTTC. Protein: CATSDPGTGKETQYF.

J is TRBJ1-2 and V is TRBV12-3 or TRBV12-4, with 9 bases identical to TRBD1. J gave up 5 bases and V 3 bases, and 1 base lay outside the gene matches. This CDR3 has 13 amino acids. In DNA form, the CDR3 reads TGTGCCAGCAGTTTTGACAGGGGGTATGGCTACACCTTC. Translation gives CASSFDRGYGYTF.